This T cell receptor beta chain was identified during a study of OX40 agonist ivuxolimab in advanced cancers. About the study as a whole: Ivuxolimab, which targeted the costimulatory receptor OX40 (CD134), was an agonistic, fully human IgG2 monoclonal antibody. Intravenous ivuxolimab was administered to patients every 2 weeks at six dose levels: 0.01, 0.1, 0.3, 1.5, 3 and 10 mg/kg. Prior anti-PD-1, anti-PD-L1 or anti-CTLA-4 therapy was permitted, and checkpoint inhibitors had been received by about 37% of dose-escalation patients. The paper covers the monotherapy dose-escalation part of the phase I ivuxolimab trial, which included N of about 50 patients. Of the approximately 53 patients in dose escalation, 19 had hepatocellular carcinoma, around 15 had melanoma, 9 had renal cell carcinoma and 9 had head and neck cancer. A male proportion of 82.7% and a mean age of roughly 55 years, ranging from about 20 to 79, were recorded for the dose-escalation cohort. Partial responses occurred in three dose-escalation patients: two with cutaneous melanoma and one with hepatocellular carcinoma. The point of sequencing TCRbeta in the periphery was to test whether ivuxolimab changed TCR sequence diversity and drove clonal T-cell expansion.

What the study reported, not specific to this receptor: Low levels of normalized T-cell clonal expansion were also shown by some nonresponding patients. After ivuxolimab, CD8+ T cells had more expanded clones than CD4+ T cells on average. At doses of 0.1 to 3.0 mg/kg, clonal expansion of both CD4+ and CD8+ T cells in blood was seen between baseline and week 6. Which antigens the clonally expanded peripheral T cells were specific for was not determined. In the 0.1-3.0 mg/kg groups, partial responders had among the lowest normalized peripheral clonal expansion, particularly in CD8+ T cells.

Genomic DNA was extracted from sorted cells for sequencing of the TCRbeta CDR3 region. TCRbeta CDR3 regions were sequenced using the immunoSEQ Assay. Entries here come from immuneACCESS through TCRdb and include only in-frame sequences with V and J called. Some clones fail to appear in such tables; in the studies checked, an unresolved V gene covers under half of the shortfall, and the cause of the remainder is unknown. For this sample the table gives fewer than 70,000 clones, of which 80% to 90% were detected only once. Of the sample, less than 2.5% falls within the top ten clones. Patients with a history of autoimmune disease or receiving systemic immunosuppression were excluded from the trial. Peripheral blood for TCR sequencing was collected from all dose cohorts at baseline, on cycle 4 day 1, and on cycle 7 day 1. Samples were obtained from an open-label, multicenter, first-in-human phase I dose-escalation trial of ivuxolimab. Adults with locally advanced or metastatic melanoma, renal cell carcinoma, hepatocellular carcinoma or head and neck squamous cell carcinoma were enrolled in the trial. CD4+ and CD8+ T cells were sorted separately from peripheral blood before TCR sequencing.

About this clone itself: It lacks a known antigen. Base qualities are not recorded, but no much larger clone differs from it by a single base.

The source was CD4+ or CD8+ T cells sorted from blood, collected in a trial of the OX40 agonist ivuxolimab. The clonotype comes from an adult with an advanced solid tumor such as melanoma, head and neck, liver or kidney cancer.

Here the CDR3 is given as CASSQAAERNSPLHF. The sequence in DNA is TGTGCCAGCTCACAGGCCGCGGAACGAAATTCACCCCTCCACTTT. This sequence uses TRBV18 and TRBJ1-6, with the D segment identity uncertain. The germline V gene gives CDR1 as KGHSH and CDR2 as LQKENI. The CDR3 contains 15 residues, cysteine and phenylalanine counted. Here the CDR3 DNA is all that survives: 45 bases in frame from base 1. Trimming removed 4 bases from V and 7 bases from J, leaving 14 bases between the germline ends. Reference TRBV18 and TRBJ1-6 genes cover what lies past the CDR3, so the full variable domain is NAGVMQNPRHLVRRRGQEARLRCSPMKGHSHVYWYRQLPEEGLKFMVYLQKENIIDESGMPKERFSAEFPKEGPSILRIQQVVRGDSAAYFCASSQAAERNSPLHFGNGTRLTVT.